The sequence of this TCR beta chain was determined in a study of monozygotic twins with inflammatory bowel disease. Study outcomes and limitations: Some repertoire variability may stem from patients' differing immunosuppressive treatments. The sharing of clonotypes with others was lower in IBD patients than in healthy twins, especially with disease activity. Lower TCRbeta diversity (inverse Simpson) was seen in IBD patients than in healthy co-twins.

The CDR3 totals 16 residues. TCRdb reprocessed the 5' RACE reads and reports one entry per CDR3 protein, with no DNA. In all, the sample yields approximately 210,000 distinct CDR3 sequences. Worth noting for this clonotype: The target antigen is unknown.

The origin of this receptor is a human donor with ulcerative colitis or Crohn's disease, or a healthy co-twin of an affected twin (not recorded which). V usage is TRBV12-3 or TRBV12-4 and J usage is TRBJ2-1; TCRdb returns TRBD1, unconfirmable since there is no DNA. Sequencing was performed on blood. The chain's CDR3 is CASSRLGESSYNEQFF.